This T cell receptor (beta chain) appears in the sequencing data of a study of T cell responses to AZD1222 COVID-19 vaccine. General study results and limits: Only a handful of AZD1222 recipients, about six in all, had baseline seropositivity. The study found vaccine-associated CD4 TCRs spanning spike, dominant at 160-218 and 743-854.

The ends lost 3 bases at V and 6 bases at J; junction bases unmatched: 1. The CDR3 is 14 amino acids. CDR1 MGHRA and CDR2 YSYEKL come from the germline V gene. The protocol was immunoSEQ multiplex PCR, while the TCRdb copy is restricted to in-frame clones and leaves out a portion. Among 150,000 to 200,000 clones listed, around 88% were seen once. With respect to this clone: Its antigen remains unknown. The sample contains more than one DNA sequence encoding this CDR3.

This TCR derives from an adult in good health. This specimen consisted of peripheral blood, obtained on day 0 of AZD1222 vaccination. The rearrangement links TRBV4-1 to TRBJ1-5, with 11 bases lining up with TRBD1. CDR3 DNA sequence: TGCGCCAGCAGCCAGGGACAGGGGGGTCAGCCCCAGCATTTT. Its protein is CASSQGQGGQPQHF.